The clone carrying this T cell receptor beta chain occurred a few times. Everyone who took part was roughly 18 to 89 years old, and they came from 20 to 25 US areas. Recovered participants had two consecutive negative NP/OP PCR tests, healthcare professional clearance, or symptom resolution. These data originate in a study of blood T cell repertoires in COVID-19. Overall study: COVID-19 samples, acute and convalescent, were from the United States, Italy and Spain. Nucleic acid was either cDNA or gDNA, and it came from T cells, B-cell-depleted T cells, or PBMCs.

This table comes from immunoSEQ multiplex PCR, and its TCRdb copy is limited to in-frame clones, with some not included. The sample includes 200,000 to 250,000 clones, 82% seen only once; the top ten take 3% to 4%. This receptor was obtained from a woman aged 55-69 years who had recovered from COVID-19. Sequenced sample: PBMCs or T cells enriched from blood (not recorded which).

The CDR3 DNA sequence: TGTGCCAGTAGTATGGGGGCAGGTCGTAGCTCCTACAATGAGCAGTTCTTC. It is translated as CASSMGAGRSSYNEQFF. The rearrangement joins TRBV19 to TRBJ2-1, with D perhaps TRBD1 (6 bases). This CDR3 spans 17 amino acids. The germline gives CDR1 LNHDA, CDR2 SQIVND (reference sequence). The V and J ends lost 3 bases and 0 bases respectively, with 15 bases between them.